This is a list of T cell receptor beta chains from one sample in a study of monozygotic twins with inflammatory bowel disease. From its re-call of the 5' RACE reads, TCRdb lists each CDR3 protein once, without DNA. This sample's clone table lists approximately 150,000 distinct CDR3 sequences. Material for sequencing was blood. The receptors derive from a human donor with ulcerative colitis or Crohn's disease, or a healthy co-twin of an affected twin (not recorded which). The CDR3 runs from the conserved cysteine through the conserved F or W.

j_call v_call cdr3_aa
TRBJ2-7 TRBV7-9 CASSPRAGSYEQYF
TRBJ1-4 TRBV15 CATSRDPGEGNEKLFF
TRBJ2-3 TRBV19 CASKKRDTDTQYF
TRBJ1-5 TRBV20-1 CSASRRQGQYSNQPQHF
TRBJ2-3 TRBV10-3 CAIRVGGEISDTQYF
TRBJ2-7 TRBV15 CATSRDDGILYYEQYF
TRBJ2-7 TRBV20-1 CSASNPLTGRYEQYF
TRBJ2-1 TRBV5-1 CASSEEGNFYNERFF
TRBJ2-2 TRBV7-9 CASKGMGEHTGELFF
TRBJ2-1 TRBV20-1 CSARDPWGRGDYNEQFF
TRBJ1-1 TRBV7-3 CASSSTGDGGTTEAFF
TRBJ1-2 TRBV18 CASSPGETYGYTF
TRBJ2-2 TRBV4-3 CASSQVTGGPNTGELFF
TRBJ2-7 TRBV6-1 CASTPLLAPSYEQYF
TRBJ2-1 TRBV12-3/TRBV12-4 CASSPWTGGFNEQFF
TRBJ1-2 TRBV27 CASSPRVDHYGYTF
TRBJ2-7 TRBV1 CKVAGAVYEQYF
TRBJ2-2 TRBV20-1 CSAKGHTSFAGTGELFF
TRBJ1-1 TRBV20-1 CSASQTPNTEAFF
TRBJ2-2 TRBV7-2 CASSLSYRGGTGELFF
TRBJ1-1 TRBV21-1 CASRFTGTGPNTEAFF
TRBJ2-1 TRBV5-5 CASNLPGWGSYNEQFF
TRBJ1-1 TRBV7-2 CASSLERVMNTEAFF
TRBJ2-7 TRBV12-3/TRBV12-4 CASIDRDYEQYF
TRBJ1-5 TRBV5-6 CASSSRVVLDQPQHF
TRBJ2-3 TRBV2 CASSEALQTSTDTQYF
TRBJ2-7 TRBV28 CASTYSGGSYEQYF
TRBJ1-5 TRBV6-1 CASNRGAQPQHF
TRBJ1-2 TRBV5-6 CASSLKLNYGYTF
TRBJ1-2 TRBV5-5 CASSPSNAGDGYGYTF
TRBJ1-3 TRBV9 CASSPATKGRVFGNTIYF
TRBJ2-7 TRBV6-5 CASSYDRGFDYEQYF
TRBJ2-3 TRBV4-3 CASSLLGDTQYF
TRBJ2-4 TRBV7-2 CATEETAGRAGKNIQYF
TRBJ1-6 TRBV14 CASRKIGSPLHF
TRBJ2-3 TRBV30 CAWNLGGGADTQYF
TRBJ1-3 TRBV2 CASSVGQGTGNTIYF
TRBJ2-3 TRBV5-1 CASTLAGTSVPDTQYF
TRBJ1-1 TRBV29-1 CSVRRGPAGNTEAFF
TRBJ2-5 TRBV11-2 CASSLRLAEYQETQYF
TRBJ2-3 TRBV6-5 CASSYAMRGNTDTQYF
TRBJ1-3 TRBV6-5 CASSYGSGGLVGNTIYF
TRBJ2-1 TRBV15 CATSRASQGNEQFF
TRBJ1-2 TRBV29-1 CSVGESYGYTF
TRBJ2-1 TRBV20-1 CSARDPSGSSYNEQFF
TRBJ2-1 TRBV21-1 CASSKEEGGPGNEQFF
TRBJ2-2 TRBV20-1 CSARVLEGPGELFF
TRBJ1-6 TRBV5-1 CASSLDPNSPLHF
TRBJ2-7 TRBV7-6 CASSLDSGGYEQYF
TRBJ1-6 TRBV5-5 CASSALQVYSPLHF
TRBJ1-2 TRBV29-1 CSVTSGNYGYTF
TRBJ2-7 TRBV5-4 CASSADGELAGIYEQYF
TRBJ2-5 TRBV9 CASSVAAGGQETQYF
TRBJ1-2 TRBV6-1 CASYRGGINYGYTF